The rows below give T cell receptor beta chains drawn from one sample of a study of cytotoxic CD8 clonotypes in ibrutinib-treated CLL. Profiled with immunoSEQ multiplex PCR; TCRdb holds only in-frame clones, not every one. Among 200,000 to 250,000 clones listed, 70% were seen once. Sequencing used PBMCs, obtained after 24 months of ibrutinib treatment. These receptors all stem from a human donor with chronic lymphocytic leukemia. Each CDR3 is given with its conserved first and last residue. D genes are given only for firm matches. Size is omitted from some rows. Given values are once, few, many or a class for expanded clones.

d_call clone_size j_call v_call cdr3_nt cdr3_aa
TRBD1 NA TRBJ1-4 TRBV9 TGTGCCAGCAGCCCCCGTTCGACAGGGCCTGTTGAAAAACTGTTTTTT CASSPRSTGPVEKLFF
TRBD2 NA TRBJ2-3 TRBV9 TGTGCCAGCAGCGTAGGCGGCGGGAGGGCCAGGACAGATACGCAGTATTTT CASSVGGGRARTDTQYF
NA NA TRBJ1-5 TRBV27 TGTGCCAGCAGTTTATTTGGGAGGGGACAACAGCCCCAGCATTTT CASSLFGRGQQPQHF
NA few TRBJ2-7 TRBV25-1 TGTGCCAGCAGTGAATATGACAGTTCCTACGAGCAGTACTTC CASSEYDSSYEQYF
NA NA TRBJ2-6 TRBV30 TGTGCCTGGAGAATGGTGGCTGGGGCCAACGTCCTGACTTTC CAWRMVAGANVLTF
TRBD1 NA TRBJ2-7 TRBV5-1 TGCGCCAGCAGCTTCGAGGGACAGGGGGCTAACGAGCAGTACTTC CASSFEGQGANEQYF
NA NA TRBJ1-1 TRBV29-1 TGCAGCGTTGAAGGAAGGGGGGCTTTCTTT CSVEGRGAFF
NA NA TRBJ2-1 TRBV27 TGTGCATCATGGGACTCCTACAATGAGCAGTTCTTC CASWDSYNEQFF
NA NA TRBJ2-7 TRBV9 TGTGCCAGCAGCGTAGAGGGGTCGCTGTTCGGCTCCTACGAGCAGTACTTC CASSVEGSLFGSYEQYF
TRBD1 once TRBJ2-7 TRBV19 TGTGCCAGTAGTATAGTCGGACAGGGGGACTACGAGCAGTACTTC CASSIVGQGDYEQYF
NA NA TRBJ2-7 TRBV18 TGTGCCAGCTCACCAAATGGGCAGAGTGTATCCTACGAGCAGTACTTC CASSPNGQSVSYEQYF
NA NA TRBJ2-3 TRBV11-2 TGTGCCAGCAGCTTAGCTGCGGGTACCACAGATACGCAGTATTTT CASSLAAGTTDTQYF
NA NA TRBJ2-1 TRBV29-1 TGCAGCGTTGAAGATAGAACCCCCTACAATGAGCAGTTCTTC CSVEDRTPYNEQFF
TRBD1 few TRBJ2-7 TRBV30 TGTGCCTGCCAGGGGGCGCAATACGAGCAGTACTTC CACQGAQYEQYF
NA NA TRBJ1-1 TRBV20-1 TGCAGTGCTAGATTATCAGAGTGGGCTTTCTTT CSARLSEWAFF
NA few TRBJ1-5 TRBV20-1 TGCAGTGCTAGATTGGGTGAGGCCCAGCATTTT CSARLGEAQHF
TRBD2 few TRBJ2-1 TRBV6-1 TGTGCCAGTCTTAGCGGGAGTTCCTACAATGAGCAGTTCTTC CASLSGSSYNEQFF
TRBD1 few TRBJ1-4 TRBV19 TGTGCCAGTAACCCCGGGACAGCTAATGAAAAACTGTTTTTT CASNPGTANEKLFF
NA NA TRBJ1-1 TRBV5-4 TGTGCCAGCAGCTTGGGGGCAGGGCAGAACACTGAAGCTTTCTTT CASSLGAGQNTEAFF
TRBD2 NA TRBJ2-2 TRBV5-4 TGTGCCAGCAGCCGGGTAGGGGCGGGAGTCACCGGGGAGCTGTTTTTT CASSRVGAGVTGELFF
NA NA TRBJ2-2 TRBV28 TGTGCCAGCAGTTTAGGGGGCCTACCGGGGACCGGGGAGCTGTTTTTT CASSLGGLPGTGELFF
TRBD2 NA TRBJ2-7 TRBV6-5 TGTGCCAGCAGTCAAATGGGACTAGCTGGCTACGAGCAGTACTTC CASSQMGLAGYEQYF
TRBD2 NA TRBJ2-4 TRBV28 TGTGCCAGCAGTTTATCGACTAGCGGGAGTTTCCAAGAAAACATTCAGTACTTC CASSLSTSGSFQENIQYF
NA NA TRBJ2-7 TRBV7-9 TGTGCCAGCAGCTCCCCCGTTCGAGACGAGCAGTACTTC CASSSPVRDEQYF
TRBD1 NA TRBJ2-4 TRBV30 TGTGCCACCCGGACAGGGTTAAAAAACATTCAGTACTTC CATRTGLKNIQYF
TRBD1 few TRBJ1-1 TRBV28 TGTGCCAGCAGTCATCGACAGGGGGGAAATTTAGTCACTGAAGCTTTCTTT CASSHRQGGNLVTEAFF
NA NA TRBJ1-1 TRBV7-8 TGTGCCAGCAGCACTTCTCCGAGGGACACTGAAGCTTTCTTT CASSTSPRDTEAFF
TRBD1 few TRBJ1-2 TRBV29-1 TGCAGCGTTGTTCCCGGGACAGGGAAAGGCTACACCTTC CSVVPGTGKGYTF
NA NA TRBJ1-3 TRBV6-1 TGTGCCAGCAGTGAAGCTCCGATCTCTGGAAACACCATATATTTT CASSEAPISGNTIYF
TRBD2 NA TRBJ2-2 TRBV6-5 TGTGCCAGCACCCCAGCGGGAGCCACCGGGGAGCTGTTTTTT CASTPAGATGELFF
NA NA TRBJ2-3 TRBV25-1 TGTGCCAGCAGTCCAAGCGGAGACCGAAGCACAGATACGCAGTATTTT CASSPSGDRSTDTQYF
TRBD2 NA TRBJ2-1 TRBV29-1 TGCAGCGTTGTTGTTGGGGCTAGCGGGATGCATGAGCAGTTCTTC CSVVVGASGMHEQFF
NA once TRBJ2-6 TRBV9 TGTGCCAGCAGCGCGAGGGCTGGGGCCAACGTCCTGACTTTC CASSARAGANVLTF
TRBD1 NA TRBJ2-5 TRBV7-8 TGTGCCAGCAGCATTTCCGGGACAGGGGGCTTGACCCAGTACTTC CASSISGTGGLTQYF
NA NA TRBJ2-7 TRBV25-1 TGTGCCAGCAGTGAATTTCACGGACTCAAGTACGAGCAGTACTTC CASSEFHGLKYEQYF
TRBD1 NA TRBJ1-4 TRBV29-1 TGCAGCGCCCAAAACTTCCCCAGGGGGGATGAAAAACTGTTTTTT CSAQNFPRGDEKLFF
NA few TRBJ2-7 TRBV5-1 TGCGCCAGCTGTGACACCGGCTACGAGCAGTACTTC CASCDTGYEQYF
TRBD2 NA TRBJ2-3 TRBV13 TGTGCCAGCAGCGCCGGACTAGCGGGAGGGTTTAGCACAGATACGCAGTATTTT CASSAGLAGGFSTDTQYF
NA NA TRBJ2-7 TRBV4-1 TGCGCCAGCAGCCAACTTGACTCGGACGCAAACTACGAGCAGTACTTC CASSQLDSDANYEQYF
NA NA TRBJ1-5 TRBV21-1 TGTGCCAGCAGCCGGGATAGCAATCAGCCCCAGCATTTT CASSRDSNQPQHF
TRBD1 NA TRBJ2-7 TRBV28 TGTGCCAGCAGTGGAAGGGACAGGGACAACGAGCAGTACTTC CASSGRDRDNEQYF
NA few TRBJ1-2 TRBV19 TGTGCCAGTAGTATAGGCAGGTCTGATGGCTACACCTTC CASSIGRSDGYTF
TRBD1 NA TRBJ2-7 TRBV6-1 TGTGCCAGCAGTGACCGGGACAGAACACCAAATTACTACGAGCAGTACTTC CASSDRDRTPNYYEQYF
NA NA TRBJ1-1 TRBV29-1 TGCAGCGTAGGTCGCGAGGGTGTGGGCACTGAAGCTTTCTTT CSVGREGVGTEAFF
TRBD1 once TRBJ2-5 TRBV28 TGTGCCAGCAGGGGACAGGGCCGGGAGACCCAGTACTTC CASRGQGRETQYF